A selection of T cell receptor beta chains follows, all from one sample in a study of early T cells in non-severe SARS-CoV-2 infection. TCRdb redid the calling of the 5' RACE reads with MiXCR, one entry per CDR3 protein. The data show tens of thousands of distinct CDR3 sequences, under 4% seen once. Sequencing was done on a sample of whole blood. The receptors stem from an adult who was a healthcare worker with PCR-confirmed SARS-CoV-2 infection or an uninfected control (not recorded which). The CDR3 runs from the conserved cysteine through the conserved F or W. D genes are given only for firm matches. Some rows have no size entry. The others give once, few or many, or a class for an expanded clone.

CDR3 DNA,CDR3 protein,D gene,V gene,J gene,clone size
TGTGCCAGCCTCCTGGACAGGGTAAATGGCTACACCTTC,CASLLDRVNGYTF,TRBD1,TRBV2,TRBJ1-2,many
TGTGCTAGTGGTACGGGACTAGCGGTTACCTACAATGAGCAGTTCTTC,CASGTGLAVTYNEQFF,TRBD2,TRBV12-5,TRBJ2-1,many
TGTGCCAGCAGTTTAAGCGTTCTAGCGGGAGGGGAGACCCAGTACTTC,CASSLSVLAGGETQYF,TRBD2,TRBV12-3/TRBV12-4,TRBJ2-5,many
TGTGCCAGCAGCCCACAGGGGGCTGGAAACACCATATATTTT,CASSPQGAGNTIYF,TRBD1,TRBV7-9,TRBJ1-3,many
TGTGCCAGCAGGCCTAGCTTGGACTATAATTCACCCCTCCACTTT,CASRPSLDYNSPLHF,NA,TRBV2,TRBJ1-6,many
TGCAGTGCTAGAGATGGGACCACAGAGCCTTTTGCCAGCAATCAGCCCCAGCATTTT,CSARDGTTEPFASNQPQHF,NA,TRBV20-1,TRBJ1-5,many
TGTGCCAGCAGTTGGGCCCCAGATACGCAGTATTTT,CASSWAPDTQYF,NA,TRBV12-3/TRBV12-4,TRBJ2-3,NA
TGCGCCAGCAGCCAAGAATTTGTCGGGGGAGTGTATGGCTACACCTTC,CASSQEFVGGVYGYTF,NA,TRBV4-1,TRBJ1-2,many
TGTGCCAGCAGGGACCGGACAGGGGGCTACGAGCAGTACTTC,CASRDRTGGYEQYF,TRBD1,TRBV7-2,TRBJ2-7,many
TGTGCCAGCAGCTTCGGTGCGGGCCGGGACGAGCAGTACTTC,CASSFGAGRDEQYF,NA,TRBV11-3,TRBJ2-7,NA
TGTGCCTGGGGGGCGGAGGGCAAAAACATTCAGTACTTC,CAWGAEGKNIQYF,NA,TRBV30,TRBJ2-4,many
TGTGCCAGCAGCTCCCGCGTTAGAGCGGGGTGGGGTGAGCAGTTCTTC,CASSSRVRAGWGEQFF,TRBD2,TRBV7-9,TRBJ2-1,many
TGTGCCAGCAGCCGGACGGGACAGCCTGCAGAGACCCAGTACTTC,CASSRTGQPAETQYF,TRBD1,TRBV14,TRBJ2-5,many
TGTGCCAGCAGTTACTTCCGGGCCAGGGGGCAACAGAGCGGTGGCTATGGCTACACCTTC,CASSYFRARGQQSGGYGYTF,TRBD1,TRBV6-5,TRBJ1-2,many
TGCGCCAGCAAGGCTAGCGGGGTTGATACGCAGTATTTT,CASKASGVDTQYF,TRBD2,TRBV5-1,TRBJ2-3,many
TGTGCCACCAGCGGGTGGACAGGGACCAACGGCTACACCTTC,CATSGWTGTNGYTF,TRBD1,TRBV15,TRBJ1-2,few
TGTGCCAGCAGCTTTGGACAGGGGGATGGGGAGACCCAGTACTTC,CASSFGQGDGETQYF,TRBD1,TRBV7-9,TRBJ2-5,many
TGTGCCAGCAGCTTAGCGCGCGGACAGGGGGCCTACGAGCAGTACTTC,CASSLARGQGAYEQYF,TRBD1,TRBV7-9,TRBJ2-7,many
TGTGCCAGCAGCCGATCCCTAGCGAACACCGGGGAGCTGTTTTTT,CASSRSLANTGELFF,NA,TRBV6-5,TRBJ2-2,few
TGCGCCAGCAGCTTGGATGTAGGCCAAGAGACCCAGTACTTC,CASSLDVGQETQYF,NA,TRBV5-1,TRBJ2-5,many
TGTGCCAGCTCACCCGACAGGAGGGCTTTCTTT,CASSPDRRAFF,NA,TRBV18,TRBJ1-1,many
TGTGCCAGCAGCCAAGATACAACAGGGGGAACCGGGGAGCTGTTTTTT,CASSQDTTGGTGELFF,TRBD1,TRBV4-2,TRBJ2-2,many
TGTGCCAGCAGCTTTGGGACAGTCTCTGGAAACACCATATATTTT,CASSFGTVSGNTIYF,TRBD1,TRBV7-2,TRBJ1-3,many
TGTGCCAGTACTGATATGGCCAGCACAGATACGCAGTATTTT,CASTDMASTDTQYF,NA,TRBV19,TRBJ2-3,many
TGTGCCAGCAACGACAGGGGCGAGCAGTACTTC,CASNDRGEQYF,TRBD1,TRBV5-6,TRBJ2-7,many
TGTGCCAGCAGCTTGTGGGACAGGGTTTCAGATACGCAGTATTTT,CASSLWDRVSDTQYF,TRBD1,TRBV5-5,TRBJ2-3,many
TGTGCCAGCAGCTTTAACCCGACTAGCTCCTACGAGCAGTACTTC,CASSFNPTSSYEQYF,NA,TRBV7-6,TRBJ2-7,many
TGTGCCAGCAGTTCCAGACTAGACAATGAGCAGTTCTTC,CASSSRLDNEQFF,NA,TRBV6-1,TRBJ2-1,many
TGTGCCAGCAGTTTCTTTAATTCACCCCTCCACTTT,CASSFFNSPLHF,NA,TRBV27,TRBJ1-6,many